Listed below are T cell receptor beta chains from one sample, sequenced in a study of metastatic and nonmetastatic thyroid tumors. TCRdb ran MiXCR on the PCR reads. The repertoire consists of 15,000 to 20,000 clones, with almost 35% occurring once and the leading ten covering roughly 7.3%. Sequencing was done on a sample of tumor tissue. These receptors were collected from a female donor with papillary thyroid cancer or a benign thyroid nodule (not recorded which). Some clones in this sample may be carry-over from other donors' samples. The CDR3 runs from the conserved cysteine through the conserved F or W. D genes are given only for firm matches. Where a row states a size, it is once, few, many or the class of an expanded clone; other rows omit it.

clone_size	v_call	j_call	d_call	cdr3_nt	cdr3_aa
medium-sized	TRBV11-2	TRBJ1-5	-	TGTGCCAGCAGTTTCAGTCTTAGCAATCAGCCCCAGCATTTT	CASSFSLSNQPQHF
medium-sized	TRBV6-5	TRBJ1-2	-	TGTGCCAGCAGTTATGGGTTGGACCGGAGGGAATATGGCTACACCTTC	CASSYGLDRREYGYTF
medium-sized	TRBV2	TRBJ1-2	-	TGTGCCAGCAGGGTTGAGGGTGCGGGTCTATATGGCTACACCTTC	CASRVEGAGLYGYTF
many	TRBV11-3	TRBJ2-3	-	TGTGCCAGCAGCTTAGGGGCAAGAGGGGGGGGCACAGATACGCAGTATTTT	CASSLGARGGGTDTQYF
many	TRBV2	TRBJ1-4	-	TGTGCCAGCAGTGCAATCATATCTGAAAAACTGTTTTTT	CASSAIISEKLFF
many	TRBV7-3	TRBJ2-2	-	TGTGCCAGCAGCTTAACTCCGTATACCGGGGAGCTGTTTTTT	CASSLTPYTGELFF
medium-sized	TRBV5-1	TRBJ1-6	-	TGCGCCAGCAGCACGGACGGTAATTCACCCCTCCACTTT	CASSTDGNSPLHF
-	TRBV4-3	TRBJ1-4	-	TGCGCCAGCAGCCGCGAAAGGGTTGATGAAAAACTGTTTTTT	CASSRERVDEKLFF
many	TRBV10-2	TRBJ2-7	-	TGCGCCAGCACGGGATCCGGGGGTGGGTACGAGCAGTACTTC	CASTGSGGGYEQYF
few	TRBV19	TRBJ2-7	-	TGTGCCAGTAGTATCCAACCTCCGGGGGAGCAGTACTTC	CASSIQPPGEQYF
many	TRBV3-1	TRBJ1-1	-	TGTGCCAGCAGCCAAGCCGGGGGGTTCACTGAAGCTTTCTTT	CASSQAGGFTEAFF
-	TRBV12-3/TRBV12-4	TRBJ1-1	-	TGTGCCAGCAGTTTCAGGCAGAGGGCTGAAGCTTTCTTT	CASSFRQRAEAFF
many	TRBV25-1	TRBJ1-4	TRBD1	TGTGCCAGCATGGGGCACAGGGGAAATGAAAAACTGTTTTTT	CASMGHRGNEKLFF
medium-sized	TRBV2	TRBJ1-5	-	TGTGCCAGCAGTGAAGGGTCTAGCAATCAGCCCCAGCATTTT	CASSEGSSNQPQHF
medium-sized	TRBV6-2/TRBV6-3	TRBJ1-1	TRBD1	TGTGCCAGCAGTTACCAGGGGGCGGTAAGAGCTTTCTTT	CASSYQGAVRAFF
-	TRBV4-2	TRBJ2-3	-	TGTGCCAGTACTCCGGATACGCAGTATTTT	CASTPDTQYF
many	TRBV5-1	TRBJ1-4	TRBD1	TGCGCCAGCAGCTCGGGACAGGGGGCTGAAAAACTGTTTTTT	CASSSGQGAEKLFF
many	TRBV18	TRBJ2-6	-	TGTGCCAGCTCGCTTCGATCCAGTGGGGGCTCTGGGGCCAACGTCCTGACTTTC	CASSLRSSGGSGANVLTF
medium-sized	TRBV6-2/TRBV6-3	TRBJ2-3	-	TGTGCCAGCAGTTATTCCCAAGCGCAGTATTTT	CASSYSQAQYF